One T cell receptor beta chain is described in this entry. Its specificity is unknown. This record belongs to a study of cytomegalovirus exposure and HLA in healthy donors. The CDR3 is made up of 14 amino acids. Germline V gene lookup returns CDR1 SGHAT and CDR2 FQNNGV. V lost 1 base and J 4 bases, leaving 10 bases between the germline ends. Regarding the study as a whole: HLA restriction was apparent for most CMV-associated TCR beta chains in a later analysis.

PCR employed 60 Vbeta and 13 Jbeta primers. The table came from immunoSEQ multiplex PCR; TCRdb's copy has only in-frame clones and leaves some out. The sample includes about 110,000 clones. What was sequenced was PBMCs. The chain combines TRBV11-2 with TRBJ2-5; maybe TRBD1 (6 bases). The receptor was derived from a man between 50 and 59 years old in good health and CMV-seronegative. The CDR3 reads CASSLGAGAETQYF. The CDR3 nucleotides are TGTGCCAGCAGCTTAGGGGCAGGGGCAGAGACCCAGTACTTC.